Listed here are 32 T cell receptor beta chains from one sample, sequenced in a study of blood T cell repertoires in COVID-19. Assay used: immunoSEQ multiplex PCR; TCRdb lists only in-frame clones, some missing. The data contain about 440,000 clones, about 85% of them singletons. The sequenced material came from PBMCs or T cells enriched from blood (not recorded which). The source is a woman aged 18-35 years with acute COVID-19.

The gene calls are TRBV9 and TRBJ2-1; D perhaps matches TRBD2 (6 bases). CDR3 size: 14 residues. The germline gives CDR1 SGDLS, CDR2 YYNGEE. Trimming shortened V by 5 bases and J by 7 bases, and 16 bases separated the two germline ends. The CDR3 sequence is CASSLGRRDNEQFF. The DNA for the CDR3 is TGTGCCAGCAGTCTCGGCAGGAGGGATAATGAGCAGTTCTTC.

The J gene is TRBJ2-7, the V gene TRBV11-2, with a weak D call TRBD2 (6 bases). Deletions cut 5 bases from V and 3 bases from J, with 11 bases between. Per germline, CDR1 SGHAT and CDR2 FQNNGV. This CDR3 region has 13 residues. CDR3 loop: CASSQPAGYEQYF. The CDR3 region has the DNA TGTGCCAGCAGCCAACCAGCGGGCTACGAGCAGTACTTC.

The rearrangement links TRBV3-1 (or the pseudogene TRBV3-2) to TRBJ1-3; D may be TRBD1 (6 bases). V lost 4 bases to trimming and J lost 0 bases, with 16 bases between them. The CDR3 covers 17 residues. The V gene's germline CDR1 is LGHDT and CDR2 YNNKEL (reference sequence). CDR3 sequence reads: CASSPGTTGSSGNTIYF. For the CDR3, the DNA is TGTGCCAGCAGCCCAGGTACTACAGGGAGCTCTGGAAACACCATATATTTT.

This chain links TRBV3-1 (or the pseudogene TRBV3-2) with TRBJ2-5; 9 nucleotides line up with TRBD1. There are 16 residues in the CDR3. The V and J ends lost 2 bases and 2 bases, in that order; junction bases with no gene match: 6. CDR1 is LGHDT, CDR2 YNNKEL, per germline (reference sequence). CDR3 nucleotide sequence: TGTGCCAGCAGCCAAATCGTCGACAGGGGGCAAGAGACCCAGTACTTC. Protein product: CASSQIVDRGQETQYF.

This chain links TRBV15 with TRBJ2-7; weak D call: TRBD1 (6 bases). Germline CDR1 LNHNV, CDR2 YYDKDF (reference sequence). Between the trimmed V and J ends, which lost 3 bases and 5 bases, there was a span of 11 bases. This CDR3 comprises 13 residues. CDR3 bases: TGTGCCACCAGCAGTCAGGGGCTCGACGAGCAGTACTTC. Its translation: CATSSQGLDEQYF.

The chain is built from TRBV6-5 and TRBJ2-7, with D unclear. CDR1 MNHEY and CDR2 SVGAGI come from the germline V gene. Trimming shortened V by 4 bases and J by 0 bases, and 10 bases separated the two germline ends. This CDR3 is 14 amino acids long. CDR3 coding DNA: TGTGCCAGCAGTTCTCTAGACCCCTCCTACGAGCAGTACTTC. Protein: CASSSLDPSYEQYF.

This chain links TRBV6-5 with TRBJ2-7; D possibly corresponds to TRBD1 (5 bases). Germline CDR1 and CDR2: MNHEY and SVGAGI. V was pared by 5 bases and J by 3 bases, with 14 bases between. The CDR3 totals 14 residues. CDR3 bases: TGTGCCAGCAGTACCGACCCAGGGCACTACGAGCAGTACTTC. Translated: CASSTDPGHYEQYF.

A few counts support this clone. The chain is built from TRBV30 and TRBJ1-5; 7 nucleotides line up with TRBD1. Per germline, CDR1 GTSNPN and CDR2 SVGIG (reference sequence). The CDR3 is made up of 13 amino acids. The V segment lost 3 bases and the J segment 4 bases; nucleotides outside the gene matches: 3. The CDR3 DNA reads as TGTGCCTGGAGGGGGACAGCAAATCAGCCCCAGCATTTT. This gives the protein CAWRGTANQPQHF. Full variable domain (outside the CDR3, taken from reference TRBV30 and TRBJ1-5): SQTIHQWPATLVQPVGSPLSLECTVEGTSNPNLYWYRQAAGRGLQLLFYSVGIGQISSEVPQNLSASRPQDRQFILSSKKLLLSDSGFYLCAWRGTANQPQHFGDGTRLSIL.

This chain connects TRBV27 to TRBJ1-6, with D perhaps TRBD1 (5 bases). The V and J ends lost 6 bases and 6 bases respectively, with 12 bases between them. The CDR3 contains 14 residues. Germline V gene lookup returns CDR1 MNHEY and CDR2 SMNVEV (reference sequence). The CDR3 is CASSQGFSNSPLHF. The CDR3 DNA reads as TGTGCCAGCAGCCAGGGTTTTAGTAATTCACCCCTCCACTTT.

CDR3 coding DNA: TGTGCCAGTAGTCACGGGGGTAGCACAGATACGCAGTATTTT. It translates to CASSHGGSTDTQYF. The chain links TRBV19 to TRBJ2-3, with D perhaps TRBD2 (6 bases). Trimming took 5 bases from V and 0 from J, leaving 9 bases between them. Germline V gene lookup returns CDR1 LNHDA and CDR2 SQIVND (reference sequence). The CDR3 length is 14 residues.

This clone has only one observation. This sequence joins TRBV24-1 and TRBJ1-1; D is perhaps TRBD1 (6 bases). The germline V gene encodes CDR1 KGHDR and CDR2 SFDVKD. This CDR3 region has 15 residues. V was clipped by 3 bases and J by 5 bases, with 15 bases between them. CDR3 residues: CATSDPRGGGTEAFF. CDR3 DNA: TGTGCCACCAGTGATCCCCGGGGAGGGGGAACTGAAGCTTTCTTT.

The chain has TRBV5-1 and TRBJ1-2; TRBD1 matches 7 bases. Per germline, CDR1 SGHRS and CDR2 YFSETQ. The CDR3 runs to 17 residues. Trimming cost V 2 bases and J 2 bases; bases outside gene matches: 12. CDR3 sequence reads: CASSLRQGARGNYGYTF. CDR3 nucleotide sequence: TGCGCCAGCAGCTTACGACAGGGAGCACGCGGGAACTATGGCTACACCTTC.

The V call is TRBV3-1 (or the pseudogene TRBV3-2), the J call TRBJ2-7, with TRBD1 identical over 8 bases. The germline V gene encodes CDR1 LGHDT and CDR2 YNNKEL (reference sequence). V dropped 3 bases and J dropped 4; count of bases not matched to a gene: 5. CDR3 size: 14 residues. The CDR3 loop reads CASSQQGAVYEQYF. DNA of the CDR3: TGTGCCAGCAGCCAGCAGGGGGCGGTGTACGAGCAGTACTTC.

This chain links TRBV21-1 with TRBJ1-6; the D segment call TRBD1 is taken from the table without a DNA check. TRBV21-1 corresponds to a pseudogene. There are 20 residues in the CDR3. DNA of the CDR3: TGTGCCAGCAGCGCCAAAAAGGGACAGGCCCCTTCGGACTCCAATTCACCCCTCCACTTT. The encoded protein is CASSAKKGQAPSDSNSPLHF.

The chain links TRBV6-5 to TRBJ2-5; D is possibly TRBD1 (5 bases). Germline CDR1 MNHEY, CDR2 SVGAGI. Trimming left V 4 bases short and J 5 bases short, with 17 bases between. The CDR3 has 15 residues. Here the CDR3 reads CASSSGDSELETQYF. For the CDR3, the DNA is TGTGCCAGCAGTTCCGGTGACAGTGAACTTGAGACCCAGTACTTC.

This clone appeared a single time. This sequence joins TRBV6-5 and TRBJ2-7, with 12 bases matching TRBD1. V lost 6 bases and J lost 6; bases outside the gene matches: 9. The CDR3 covers 15 residues. In germline, CDR1 is MNHEY, CDR2 SVGAGI. The CDR3 loop reads CASSNPGQGAGEQYF. CDR3 coding DNA: TGTGCCAGCAGCAACCCGGGACAGGGGGCCGGCGAGCAGTACTTC.

The rearrangement links TRBV19 to TRBJ1-2, with D possibly matching TRBD1 (5 bases). This CDR3 comprises 14 residues. CDR1 and CDR2 from the germline V gene are LNHDA and SQIVND (reference sequence). Trimming cost V 7 bases and J 7 bases, with 19 bases left between them. Here the CDR3 DNA reads TGTGCCAGTAAATGGGGCCGGGAGGAAGGTGGCTACACCTTC. Protein: CASKWGREEGGYTF.

This clone is a singleton in its sample. The V gene is TRBV3-1 (or the pseudogene TRBV3-2), the J gene TRBJ2-2; D is undetermined. The V end lost 2 bases, the J end lost 6 bases, and 10 bases lay between the germline ends. CDR1 is LGHDT, CDR2 YNNKEL, per germline (reference sequence). The CDR3 extends over 14 amino acids. Written as DNA, the CDR3 is TGTGCCAGCAGCCAAAACAGTCCTCCCGGGGAGCTGTTTTTT. It specifies CASSQNSPPGELFF.

The chain combines TRBV19 with TRBJ2-3; TRBD2 matches 10 bases. V lost 3 bases to trimming and J lost 5 bases; unmatched junction nucleotides: 2. Per germline, CDR1 LNHDA and CDR2 SQIVND (reference sequence). The CDR3 extends over 14 amino acids. Here the CDR3 reads CASSISGGIDTQYF. The CDR3 DNA reads as TGTGCCAGTAGTATTAGCGGGGGGATAGATACGCAGTATTTT.

The table lists this clone with a count of one. The V call is TRBV11-2, the J call TRBJ2-7; 8 nucleotides align to TRBD2. J lost 2 bases, V lost 1 base, and 1 base had no gene match. In germline, CDR1 is SGHAT, CDR2 FQNNGV. This CDR3 contains 14 residues. The CDR3 DNA follows: TGTGCCAGCAGCTTAGGGCGGGGGGCCTACGAGCAGTACTTC. Its translation is CASSLGRGAYEQYF.

This clone was detected only once. The rearrangement uses TRBV6-4 and TRBJ2-1; D gene ambiguous. V lost 2 bases and J 6 bases, leaving 14 bases between the germline ends. This CDR3 spans 15 amino acids. Per germline, CDR1 MRHNA and CDR2 SNTAGT. In nucleotides, the CDR3 is TGTGCCAGCAGTGACGAGGCCGATCCCCCCAATGAGCAGTTCTTC. As protein: CASSDEADPPNEQFF.

The chain has TRBV5-1 and TRBJ2-5; 10 nucleotides line up with TRBD1. The CDR3 extends over 15 amino acids. The germline V gene encodes CDR1 SGHRS and CDR2 YFSETQ. The ends lost 1 base at V and 1 base at J; junction bases unmatched: 1. This CDR3 is CASSLWTGGQETQYF. As DNA, the CDR3 is TGCGCCAGCAGCTTGTGGACAGGGGGCCAAGAGACCCAGTACTTC.

The chain employs TRBV19 and TRBJ2-2; 7 bases are a match to TRBD1. The germline V gene has CDR1 LNHDA and CDR2 SQIVND (reference sequence). V gave up 4 bases and J gave up 5 bases; unmatched junction bases: 10. The CDR3 runs to 16 residues. The CDR3 spells CASSTSEGARTGELFF. CDR3 DNA: TGTGCCAGTAGTACCTCCGAGGGGGCGCGAACCGGGGAGCTGTTTTTT.

This clone was seen a handful of times. The V gene is TRBV6-5, the J gene TRBJ2-7, with 8 bases fitting TRBD1. The CDR3 sequence is 12 residues long. CDR1 and CDR2 (germline): MNHEY, SVGAGI. V gave up 10 bases and J gave up 3 bases; unmatched junction bases: 5. CDR3 amino acids: CATGQGHYEQYF. CDR3 DNA sequence: TGTGCCACCGGACAGGGCCACTACGAGCAGTACTTC.

The chain links TRBV5-1 to TRBJ2-5; D may be TRBD2 (6 bases). This CDR3 is 16 amino acids long. V shed 7 bases and J shed 3 bases, with 22 bases lying between them. In germline, CDR1 is SGHRS, CDR2 YFSETQ. CDR3 residues: CASALSPGGTKETQYF. The CDR3 DNA is TGCGCCAGCGCCCTTTCCCCTGGGGGGACCAAAGAGACCCAGTACTTC.

The CDR3 region has the DNA TGTGCCAGCAGCGGCGGGGAGCACTACAATGAGCAGTTCTTC. The encoded protein is CASSGGEHYNEQFF. This chain connects TRBV9 to TRBJ2-1; maybe TRBD2 (6 bases). The V and J ends lost 3 bases and 3 bases respectively, with 10 bases between them. In germline, CDR1 is SGDLS, CDR2 YYNGEE. The CDR3 is 14 residues long. The full variable domain, its missing parts supplied by reference TRBV9 and TRBJ2-1, is DSGVTQTPKHLITATGQRVTLRCSPRSGDLSVYWYQQSLDQGLQFLIQYYNGEERAKGNILERFSAQQFPDLHSELNLSSLELGDSALYFCASSGGEHYNEQFFGPGTRLTVL.

V is TRBV10-1 and J is TRBJ1-1; D is ambiguous. CDR1 is WNHNN and CDR2 is SYGVQD in the germline V gene (reference sequence). The CDR3 runs to 15 residues. V shed 7 bases and J shed 1 base, with 16 bases lying between them. The CDR3 here is CASNPDGRQNTEAFF. As DNA, the CDR3 is TGCGCCAGCAATCCGGATGGCCGACAGAACACTGAAGCTTTCTTT.

The chain couples TRBV2 to TRBJ1-3; D possibly corresponds to TRBD1 (5 bases). The V gene's germline CDR1 is SNHLY and CDR2 FYNNEI. V was shortened by 5 bases and J by 0 bases, with 14 bases between the two germline ends. The CDR3 loop spans 16 amino acids. The CDR3 sequence: CASSSQGTLSGNTIYF. DNA of the CDR3: TGTGCCAGCAGTTCGCAGGGTACCCTCTCTGGAAACACCATATATTTT.

This clone came up once. The rearrangement joins TRBV7-2 to TRBJ2-7; 8 bases line up with TRBD2. The germline V gene has CDR1 SGHTA and CDR2 FQGNSA. Trimming cost V 5 bases and J 3 bases; bases outside gene matches: 12. The CDR3 runs to 16 residues. The CDR3 spells CASSPGSGRSIYEQYF. CDR3 bases: TGTGCCAGCAGCCCGGGGAGCGGGAGAAGTATCTACGAGCAGTACTTC.

The chain combines TRBV5-1 with TRBJ2-7; 8 nucleotides match TRBD1. V dropped 0 bases and J dropped 2; count of bases not matched to a gene: 7. The germline V gene encodes CDR1 SGHRS and CDR2 YFSETQ. The CDR3 extends over 16 amino acids. The CDR3 region has the DNA TGCGCCAGCAGCTTGGTGCGGCAGGGGGCCCCCTACGAGCAGTACTTC. Translated, it gives CASSLVRQGAPYEQYF.

The gene calls are TRBV7-2 and TRBJ1-6; 7 nucleotides line up with TRBD1. Germline V gene sequence: CDR1 SGHTA, CDR2 FQGNSA. Trimming at V came to 1 base and at J to 10 bases, leaving 7 bases not matched to a gene. The CDR3 totals 15 residues. In DNA form, the CDR3 reads TGTGCCAGCAGCTTAGAACAGGGGATAGGGTCACCCCTCCACTTT. Translating gives CASSLEQGIGSPLHF.

This clone showed up just once. The CDR3 sequence: CASSAGTALLNSPLHF. The CDR3 DNA sequence: TGTGCCAGCAGCGCCGGGACAGCCCTTCTTAATTCACCCCTCCACTTT. The chain is built from TRBV9 and TRBJ1-6; 7 bases line up with TRBD1. Germline V gene sequence: CDR1 SGDLS, CDR2 YYNGEE. The ends lost 3 bases at V and 6 bases at J; junction bases unmatched: 9. This CDR3 is built from 16 residues.